Here is one T cell receptor beta chain with its context. Primers for the PCR totalled 60 Vbeta and 13 Jbeta. Clones were sequenced by immunoSEQ multiplex PCR, and TCRdb holds only the in-frame ones, with some missing. This sample's table has around 120,000 clones. The data originate from a study of cytomegalovirus exposure and HLA in healthy donors. The specimen was PBMCs. The receptor's source is a man between 18 and 35 years old in good health and CMV-seronegative.

The CDR3 protein is CAGRGTGRGEQYF. Here the CDR3 DNA reads TGTGCCGGACGCGGGACAGGGAGGGGCGAGCAGTACTTC. The chain joins TRBV28 to TRBJ2-7, with 9 bases aligning to TRBD1. The CDR3 contains 13 residues. The junction had 11 bases not matched to a gene; V was cut back by 11 bases and J by 6 bases. Germline-derived CDR1 and CDR2 are MDHEN and SYDVKM.